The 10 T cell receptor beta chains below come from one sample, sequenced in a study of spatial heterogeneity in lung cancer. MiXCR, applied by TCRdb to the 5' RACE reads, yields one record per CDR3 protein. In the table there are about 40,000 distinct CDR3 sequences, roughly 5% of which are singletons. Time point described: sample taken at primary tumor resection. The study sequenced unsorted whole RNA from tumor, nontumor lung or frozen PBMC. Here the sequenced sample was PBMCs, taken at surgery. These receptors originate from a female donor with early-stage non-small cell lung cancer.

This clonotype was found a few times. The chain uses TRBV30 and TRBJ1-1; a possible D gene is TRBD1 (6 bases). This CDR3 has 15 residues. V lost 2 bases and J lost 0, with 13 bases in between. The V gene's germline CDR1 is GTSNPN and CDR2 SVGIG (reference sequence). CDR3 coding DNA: TGTGCCTGGAGTTTCGGGGGACATATGAACACTGAAGCTTTCTTT. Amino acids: CAWSFGGHMNTEAFF.

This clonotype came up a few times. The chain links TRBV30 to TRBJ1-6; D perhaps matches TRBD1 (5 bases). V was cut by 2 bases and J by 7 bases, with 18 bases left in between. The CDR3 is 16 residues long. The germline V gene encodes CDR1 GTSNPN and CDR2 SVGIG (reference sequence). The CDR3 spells CAWSFSLGVGNSPLHF. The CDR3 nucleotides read TGTGCCTGGAGTTTCTCACTGGGGGTTGGAAATTCACCCCTCCACTTT.

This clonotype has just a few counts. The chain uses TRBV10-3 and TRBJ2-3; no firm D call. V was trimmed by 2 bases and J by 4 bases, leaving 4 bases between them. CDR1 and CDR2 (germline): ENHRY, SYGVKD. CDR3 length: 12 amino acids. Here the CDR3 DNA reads TGTGCCATCAGTGAGGGACCAGATACGCAGTATTTT. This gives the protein CAISEGPDTQYF.

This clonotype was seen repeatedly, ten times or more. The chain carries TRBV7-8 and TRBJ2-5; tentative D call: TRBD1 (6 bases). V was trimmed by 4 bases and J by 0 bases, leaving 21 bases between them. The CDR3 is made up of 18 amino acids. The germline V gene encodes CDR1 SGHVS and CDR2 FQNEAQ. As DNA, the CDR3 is TGTGCCAGCAGCTCAACTTGGGGAGCCCAGGGGTACCAAGAGACCCAGTACTTC. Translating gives CASSSTWGAQGYQETQYF.

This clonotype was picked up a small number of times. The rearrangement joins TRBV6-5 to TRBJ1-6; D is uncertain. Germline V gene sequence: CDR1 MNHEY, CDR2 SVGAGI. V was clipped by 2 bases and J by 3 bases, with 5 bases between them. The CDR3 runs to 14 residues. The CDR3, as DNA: TGTGCCAGCAGTTACAGGGACTATAATTCACCCCTCCACTTT. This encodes CASSYRDYNSPLHF.

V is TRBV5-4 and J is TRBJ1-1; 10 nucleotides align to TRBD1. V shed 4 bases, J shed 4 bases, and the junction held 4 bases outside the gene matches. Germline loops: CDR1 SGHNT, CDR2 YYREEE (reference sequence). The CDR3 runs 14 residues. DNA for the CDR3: TGTGCCAGCAGCACACGGACAGGGGGCACTGAAGCTTTCTTT. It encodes CASSTRTGGTEAFF.

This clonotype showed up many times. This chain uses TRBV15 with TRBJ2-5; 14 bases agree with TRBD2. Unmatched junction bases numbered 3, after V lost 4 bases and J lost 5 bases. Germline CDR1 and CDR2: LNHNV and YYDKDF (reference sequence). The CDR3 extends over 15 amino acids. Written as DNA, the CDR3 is TGTGCCACCAGCATGGGACTAGCGGGGGTGGAGACCCAGTACTTC. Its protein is CATSMGLAGVETQYF.

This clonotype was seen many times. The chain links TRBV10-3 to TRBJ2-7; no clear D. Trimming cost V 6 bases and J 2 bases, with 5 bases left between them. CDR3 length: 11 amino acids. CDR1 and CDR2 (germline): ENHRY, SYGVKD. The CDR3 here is CAISRTYEQYF. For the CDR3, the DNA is TGTGCCATCAGCCGCACCTACGAGCAGTACTTC.

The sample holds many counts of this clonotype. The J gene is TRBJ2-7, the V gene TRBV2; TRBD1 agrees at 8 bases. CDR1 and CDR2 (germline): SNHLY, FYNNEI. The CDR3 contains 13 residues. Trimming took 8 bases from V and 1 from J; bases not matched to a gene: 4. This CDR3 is CASRQGPSYEQYF. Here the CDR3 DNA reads TGTGCCAGCCGACAGGGGCCTTCCTACGAGCAGTACTTC.

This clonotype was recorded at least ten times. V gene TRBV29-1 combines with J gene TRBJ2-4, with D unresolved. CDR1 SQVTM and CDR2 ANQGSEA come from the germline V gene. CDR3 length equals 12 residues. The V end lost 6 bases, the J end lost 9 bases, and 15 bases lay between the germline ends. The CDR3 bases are TGCAGCGTCCGGATTGAGCCCGGCATTCAGTACTTC. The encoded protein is CSVRIEPGIQYF.